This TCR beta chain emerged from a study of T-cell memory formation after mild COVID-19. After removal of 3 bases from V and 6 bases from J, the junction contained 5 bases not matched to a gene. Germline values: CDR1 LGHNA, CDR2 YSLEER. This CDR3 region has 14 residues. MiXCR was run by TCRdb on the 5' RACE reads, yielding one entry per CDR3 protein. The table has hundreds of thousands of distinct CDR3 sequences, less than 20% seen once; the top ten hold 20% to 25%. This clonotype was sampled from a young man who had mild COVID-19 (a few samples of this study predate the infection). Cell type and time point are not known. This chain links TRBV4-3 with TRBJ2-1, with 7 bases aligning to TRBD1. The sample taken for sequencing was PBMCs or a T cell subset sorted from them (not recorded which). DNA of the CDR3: TGCGCCAGCAGCCATCAATCAGGGGGCAATGAGCAGTTCTTC. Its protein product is CASSHQSGGNEQFF.